These T cell receptor beta chains were read from a single sample in a study of long-term antiretroviral therapy in people with HIV. The repertoire was sequenced with immunoSEQ multiplex PCR; TCRdb's copy has only in-frame clones and lacks some. This table holds roughly 28,000 clones, approximately 95% found once. The source was unsorted PBMCs, collected 5.3 years after starting antiretroviral therapy. All receptors derive from a man aged 25 to 40 with HIV. The CDR3 runs from the conserved cysteine through the conserved F or W. The D gene is left open where the match is weak. Clone size is given for some rows only: seen once, a few or many times, or a class if the clone is expanded.

clone_size | j_call | d_call | v_call | cdr3_aa | cdr3_nt
- | TRBJ2-5 | TRBD1 | TRBV28 | CASSPGGKLQETQYF | TGTGCCAGCAGTCCAGGGGGCAAACTACAAGAGACCCAGTACTTC
- | TRBJ2-7 | TRBD1 | TRBV4-3 | CASSQALGTETYEQYF | TGCGCCAGCAGCCAAGCGCTCGGGACAGAGACCTACGAGCAGTACTTC
- | TRBJ2-7 | TRBD2 | TRBV19 | CASSIEFAGTSGRGSEQYF | TGTGCCAGTAGTATAGAATTCGCCGGGACTAGCGGGAGGGGTTCCGAGCAGTACTTC
- | TRBJ1-2 | - | TRBV6-1 | CASSVSQGVDYGYTF | TGTGCCAGCAGTGTAAGTCAGGGAGTGGACTATGGCTACACCTTC
once | TRBJ1-1 | - | TRBV10-3 | CAISASSANTEAFF | TGTGCCATCAGTGCAAGTTCCGCGAACACTGAAGCTTTCTTT
- | TRBJ2-1 | - | TRBV13 | CASSFAYNEQFF | TGTGCCAGCAGCTTCGCCTACAATGAGCAGTTCTTC
- | TRBJ2-2 | - | TRBV27 | CASSLKAINTGELFF | TGTGCCAGCAGTTTAAAAGCTATTAACACCGGGGAGCTGTTTTTT
- | TRBJ2-2 | - | TRBV9 | CASSPILGSNTGELFF | TGTGCCAGCAGCCCTATACTAGGATCGAACACCGGGGAGCTGTTTTTT
- | TRBJ1-1 | TRBD1 | TRBV18 | CASSPDRAMNTEAFF | TGTGCCAGCTCACCAGACAGGGCCATGAACACTGAAGCTTTCTTT
- | TRBJ1-6 | TRBD1 | TRBV30 | CACTGTGGFRSPLHF | TGTGCCTGCACCGGGACAGGGGGTTTCCGTTCACCCCTCCACTTT
- | TRBJ1-4 | TRBD1 | TRBV19 | CASSIMSDRGREKLFF | TGTGCCAGTAGTATAATGTCGGACAGGGGGCGAGAAAAACTGTTTTTT
- | TRBJ2-7 | TRBD1 | TRBV11-2 | CASRRQGWAIYEQYF | TGTGCCAGCAGACGACAGGGGTGGGCGATCTACGAGCAGTACTTC
once | TRBJ1-4 | - | TRBV7-8 | CASSLQYLGASGKLFF | TGTGCCAGCAGCTTACAATATTTAGGGGCCTCTGGAAAACTGTTTTTT
- | TRBJ1-6 | - | TRBV18 | CASSPPGGSPLHF | TGTGCCAGCTCACCACCCGGAGGTTCACCCCTCCACTTT
- | TRBJ1-1 | - | TRBV1 | CTSSRERLGAFF | TGCACCAGCAGCCGGGAGCGTTTAGGGGCTTTCTTT
- | TRBJ2-7 | TRBD2 | TRBV7-6 | CASSYSGSGEQYF | TGTGCCAGCAGTTATAGCGGGAGTGGGGAGCAGTACTTC
- | TRBJ2-3 | - | TRBV15 | CATSRDKGPRADTQYF | TGTGCCACCAGCAGAGATAAGGGTCCTAGGGCAGATACGCAGTATTTT
- | TRBJ1-4 | - | TRBV25-1 | CASRGDHEKLFF | TGTGCCAGCAGGGGGGACCATGAAAAACTGTTTTTT
- | TRBJ2-3 | - | TRBV9 | CASSRQAGQLSDTQYF | TGTGCCAGCAGCAGACAGGCCGGTCAACTATCAGATACGCAGTATTTT
- | TRBJ2-6 | TRBD2 | TRBV4-3 | CASSQVGGSGANVLTF | TGCGCCAGCAGCCAAGTGGGGGGGTCTGGGGCCAACGTCCTGACTTTC
- | TRBJ1-2 | TRBD1 | TRBV29-1 | CSTETGAHGYTF | TGCAGCACCGAGACAGGGGCGCATGGCTACACCTTC
- | TRBJ1-2 | TRBD1 | TRBV28 | CASSHRQGRSRGYTF | TGTGCCAGCAGTCACAGACAGGGTCGTTCTCGTGGCTACACCTTC
once | TRBJ2-7 | TRBD1 | TRBV9 | CASSPPGTVYEQYF | TGTGCCAGCAGCCCCCCCGGGACAGTGTACGAGCAGTACTTC
- | TRBJ2-7 | - | TRBV29-1 | CSVEETWGEQYF | TGCAGCGTTGAGGAGACATGGGGGGAGCAGTACTTC
- | TRBJ2-7 | - | TRBV5-6 | CASSLLRYRDLPYEQYF | TGTGCCAGCAGCTTACTACGCTACAGGGACCTTCCGTACGAGCAGTACTTC
- | TRBJ2-1 | TRBD2 | TRBV5-4 | CASSLAGTSGNNEQFF | TGTGCCAGCAGCTTGGCTGGGACTAGCGGGAACAATGAGCAGTTCTTC
- | TRBJ1-6 | - | TRBV5-1 | CASKPHLGLNSPLHF | TGCGCCAGCAAACCTCACCTGGGGCTTAATTCACCCCTCCACTTT
- | TRBJ2-7 | TRBD2 | TRBV4-3 | CASSRGLAEAYEQYF | TGCGCCAGCAGCCGAGGACTAGCGGAAGCCTACGAGCAGTACTTC
- | TRBJ2-7 | TRBD2 | TRBV7-2 | CASSSRGGVAGASYEQYF | TGTGCCAGCAGCTCTAGAGGGGGAGTAGCGGGAGCTTCCTACGAGCAGTACTTC